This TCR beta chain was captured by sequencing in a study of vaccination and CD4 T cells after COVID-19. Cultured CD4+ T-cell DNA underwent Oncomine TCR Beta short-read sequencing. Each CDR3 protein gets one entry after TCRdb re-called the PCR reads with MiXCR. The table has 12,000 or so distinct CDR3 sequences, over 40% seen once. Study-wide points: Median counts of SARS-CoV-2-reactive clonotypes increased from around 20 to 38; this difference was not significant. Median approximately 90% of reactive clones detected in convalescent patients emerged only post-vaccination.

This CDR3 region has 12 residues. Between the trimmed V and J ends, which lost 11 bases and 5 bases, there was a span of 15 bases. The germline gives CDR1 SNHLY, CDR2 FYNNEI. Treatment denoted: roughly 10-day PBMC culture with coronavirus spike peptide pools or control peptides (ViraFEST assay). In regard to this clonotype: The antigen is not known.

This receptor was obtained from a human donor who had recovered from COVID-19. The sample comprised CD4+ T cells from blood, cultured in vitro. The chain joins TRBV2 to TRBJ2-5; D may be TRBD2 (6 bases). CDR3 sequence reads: CAGGESAETQYF. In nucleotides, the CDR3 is TGTGCCGGAGGGGAATCGGCGGAGACCCAGTACTTC.